This is a list of T cell receptor beta chains from one sample in a study of cytomegalovirus exposure and HLA in healthy donors. Clones were sequenced by immunoSEQ multiplex PCR, and TCRdb holds only the in-frame ones, with some missing. The sample consists of about 160,000 clones, roughly 85% of them appearing once. The sequenced material came from PBMCs. The receptors here all came from a man between 35 and 55 years old in good health and CMV-seronegative. Each CDR3 is given with its conserved first and last residue. A D gene is named only where the DNA matches it firmly. Expanded clones are given a class, and other clones once, few, many or no size at all.

.	TRBV13	once	TRBJ2-3	TGTGCCAGTGGGCAGGGCCGCACAGATACGCAGTATTTT	CASGQGRTDTQYF
TRBD1	TRBV7-8	once	TRBJ2-7	TGTGCCAGCAGCCCGATTCCGGGACAGGACTACGAGCAGTACTTC	CASSPIPGQDYEQYF
TRBD1	TRBV11-1	.	TRBJ1-1	TGTGCCAGTATGGTGACAGGGGCGAACACTGAAGCTTTCTTT	CASMVTGANTEAFF
.	TRBV5-6	.	TRBJ2-1	TGTGCCAGCAGCTACCCACAGGGTATAAAGTTCTTC	CASSYPQGIKFF
TRBD2	TRBV5-6	once	TRBJ2-7	TGTGCCAGCAGCTCACCTCTAGCGGGAATAACCTACGAGCAGTACTTC	CASSSPLAGITYEQYF
TRBD2	TRBV5-1	.	TRBJ2-3	TGCGCCAGCAACGTAGCGGGAGGTAGCACAGATACGCAGTATTTT	CASNVAGGSTDTQYF
TRBD1	TRBV15	.	TRBJ2-1	TGTGCCACCAGCAGAGGAGCCCTCCGGGACAGGGAAGACGATGAGCAGTTCTTC	CATSRGALRDREDDEQFF
TRBD2	TRBV16	.	TRBJ2-1	TGTGCCAGCAGCAGACTAGCGGGAGGGAGCTCCTACAATGAGCAGTTCTTC	CASSRLAGGSSYNEQFF
.	TRBV19	.	TRBJ1-1	TGTGCCAGTAGTATAGTCAGTCTGAACACTGAAGCTTTCTTT	CASSIVSLNTEAFF
TRBD1	TRBV18	.	TRBJ2-3	TGTGCCAGCTCACCGGGGACAGGTGGAACTACAGATACGCAGTATTTT	CASSPGTGGTTDTQYF
TRBD1	TRBV4-2	.	TRBJ1-1	TGTGCCAGCAGCCAATATTCTACCGGACAGGGCGGTGAAGCTTTCTTT	CASSQYSTGQGGEAFF
TRBD1	TRBV7-9	few	TRBJ2-1	TGTGCCAGCAGCTTTACCGGACAGGGGCGTAATGAGCAGTTCTTC	CASSFTGQGRNEQFF
TRBD1	TRBV7-2	few	TRBJ2-7	TGTGCCAGCAGCCTGACAGGGGCCTCCTACGAGCAGTACTTC	CASSLTGASYEQYF
TRBD1	TRBV5-4	once	TRBJ2-3	TGTGCCAGCAGGCCGACAGGGGGCCTCACAGATACGCAGTATTTT	CASRPTGGLTDTQYF
TRBD1	TRBV4-2	once	TRBJ1-6	TGTGCCAGCAGCAAAGGAATCACCGGGACAGGCAATAATTCACCCCTCCACTTT	CASSKGITGTGNNSPLHF
TRBD2	TRBV18	.	TRBJ2-1	TGTGCCAGCTCACCACGGGCGGGAGGGTGGAATGAGCAGTTCTTC	CASSPRAGGWNEQFF
TRBD1	TRBV7-9	.	TRBJ2-7	TGTGCCAGCAGCTTAGCGGGGGGACAGGGCGAGCAGTACTTC	CASSLAGGQGEQYF
.	TRBV6-1	.	TRBJ1-2	TGTGCCAGCAGTGAATCAGGAAGCTATGGCTACACCTTC	CASSESGSYGYTF